The 27 T cell receptor beta chains presented below share a single source sample, sequenced in a study of blood T cell repertoires in COVID-19. Only in-frame clones appear in the TCRdb table, and some are missing; sequencing was by immunoSEQ multiplex PCR. In the table there are fewer than 650,000 clones, 85% to 90% of which are singletons. The source material was peripheral blood. The origin of the receptors is a woman in her 50s with COVID-19, enrolled during active disease.

The chain uses TRBV2 and TRBJ1-2; TRBD1 matches 10 bases. With 2 bases clipped from V and 8 bases from J, the junction kept 8 bases outside the gene matches. Germline assignment: CDR1 SNHLY and CDR2 FYNNEI. The CDR3 has 15 residues. The CDR3 here is CASSENRQGARGYTF. The CDR3 DNA reads TGTGCCAGCAGTGAAAATAGACAGGGGGCGAGGGGCTACACCTTC.

The chain carries TRBV6-1 and TRBJ2-3; TRBD1 aligns across 8 bases. This CDR3 has 14 residues. Germline CDR1 reads MNHNS; CDR2 reads SASEGT. J was trimmed by 1 base and V by 3 bases; bases with no gene match: 0. DNA for the CDR3: TGTGCCAGCAGTGAGACAGGGGGCACAGATACGCAGTATTTT. Amino acid sequence: CASSETGGTDTQYF.

The chain carries TRBV19 and TRBJ1-2; possible D gene TRBD1, 6 bases. Trimming stripped 2 bases from V and 8 bases from J, with 18 bases between. The CDR3 consists of 15 residues. Germline-derived CDR1 and CDR2 are LNHDA and SQIVND (reference sequence). CDR3 DNA: TGTGCCAGTAGTATATTGGCACAGGGAGCGTGGGGCTACACCTTC. Amino acids: CASSILAQGAWGYTF.

The rearrangement joins TRBV30 to TRBJ1-2; D ambiguous. The germline CDR1 and CDR2 sequences are GTSNPN and SVGIG (reference sequence). The CDR3 covers 14 residues. V shed 3 bases and J shed 2 bases, with 13 bases lying between them. The CDR3 here is CAWSFDGENYGYTF. CDR3 DNA: TGTGCCTGGAGCTTTGACGGGGAGAACTATGGCTACACCTTC.

A single count supports this clone. This chain links TRBV28 with TRBJ2-7, with TRBD1 as a possible D gene (6 bases). The germline gives CDR1 MDHEN, CDR2 SYDVKM. The V end lost 6 bases, the J end lost 8 bases, and 17 bases lay between the germline ends. This CDR3 is built from 13 residues. The CDR3 is CASRPWTAEKQYF. DNA for the CDR3: TGTGCCAGCAGACCGTGGACAGCGGAGAAGCAGTACTTC. Full variable domain (remainder filled in from reference TRBV28 and TRBJ2-7): DVKVTQSSRYLVKRTGEKVFLECVQDMDHENMFWYRQDPGLGLRLIYFSYDVKMKEKGDIPEGYSVSREKKERFSLILESASTNQTSMYLCASRPWTAEKQYFGPGTRLTVT.

The chain carries TRBV6-1 and TRBJ1-4; D ambiguous. V was shortened by 2 bases and J by 4 bases, with 11 bases between the two germline ends. There are 15 residues in the CDR3. Germline CDR1 MNHNS, CDR2 SASEGT. The CDR3 region has the DNA TGTGCCAGCAGTGAACTCGGAGCTCTTAATGAAAAACTGTTTTTT. Its protein is CASSELGALNEKLFF.

The V call is TRBV7-8, the J call TRBJ2-5, with TRBD2 matching over 7 bases. After removal of 6 bases from V and 6 bases from J, the junction contained 13 bases not matched to a gene. CDR3 length equals 15 residues. Germline V gene lookup returns CDR1 SGHVS and CDR2 FQNEAQ. The CDR3 loop is CASSMLGGGPQTQYF. CDR3 bases: TGTGCCAGCAGTATGCTGGGCGGGGGTCCACAGACCCAGTACTTC. The variable domain in full, with the rest retrieved from reference TRBV7-8 and TRBJ2-5, is GAGVSQSPRYKVAKRGQDVALRCDPISGHVSLFWYQQALGQGPEFLTYFQNEAQLDKSGLPSDRFFAERPEGSVSTLKIQRTQQEDSAVYLCASSMLGGGPQTQYFGPGTRLLVL.

The chain links TRBV20-1 to TRBJ1-1; possibly TRBD1 for D (5 bases). Germline V gene lookup returns CDR1 DFQATT and CDR2 SNEGSKA (reference sequence). V was trimmed by 5 bases and J by 10 bases, leaving 14 bases between them. CDR3 length: 11 amino acids. CDR3 bases: TGCAGTGCTTTTATGACAGTAGGAGCTTTCTTT. Protein sequence: CSAFMTVGAFF.

The J gene is TRBJ1-1, the V gene TRBV7-2; D gene uncertain. CDR1 and CDR2 (germline): SGHTA, FQGNSA. V was cut by 5 bases and J by 0 bases, with 13 bases left in between. This CDR3 is 15 amino acids long. CDR3 DNA: TGTGCCAGCAGCCTATACAGTTCCATGAACACTGAAGCTTTCTTT. It encodes CASSLYSSMNTEAFF.

This chain joins TRBV29-1 and TRBJ1-2, with D maybe TRBD1 (5 bases). CDR3 length: 10 residues. The germline V gene has CDR1 SQVTM and CDR2 ANQGSEA. The V end was cut by 3 bases, the J end by 9 bases, with 8 bases between. The CDR3: CSVEEGSYTF. For the CDR3, the DNA is TGCAGCGTTGAGGAGGGGAGCTACACCTTC.

The chain carries TRBV9 and TRBJ2-3; the D is unclear. The V end was cut by 0 bases, the J end by 6 bases, with 11 bases between. In germline, CDR1 is SGDLS, CDR2 YYNGEE. The CDR3 is 14 residues long. CDR3 sequence (DNA): TGTGCCAGCAGCGTAGGGTCACTTTCGGATACGCAGTATTTT. Translation gives CASSVGSLSDTQYF.

The gene calls are TRBV12-5 and TRBJ1-1; 7 bases match TRBD1. The V gene end was trimmed by 5 bases and the J gene end by 3 bases; junction bases not matched to a gene: 12. This CDR3 is built from 16 residues. The germline V gene encodes CDR1 LGHNT and CDR2 FRNRAP. CDR3 loop: CASGPTTGNVYTEAFF. DNA of the CDR3: TGTGCTAGTGGTCCGACGACAGGGAACGTGTACACTGAAGCTTTCTTT.

The rearrangement links TRBV28 to TRBJ1-2; TRBD1 matches at 7 bases. The germline V gene encodes CDR1 MDHEN and CDR2 SYDVKM. Trimming cost V 3 bases and J 4 bases; bases outside gene matches: 8. The CDR3 extends over 15 amino acids. CDR3: CASSLEQGIFYGYTF. The CDR3 DNA sequence: TGTGCCAGCAGTTTGGAACAGGGGATATTCTATGGCTACACCTTC.

This clone was seen just once. This chain links TRBV19 with TRBJ1-3; D is uncertain. CDR1 is LNHDA and CDR2 is SQIVND in the germline V gene (reference sequence). CDR3 length equals 14 residues. V dropped 3 bases and J dropped 1 base, with 7 bases sitting between them. CDR3 DNA: TGTGCCAGTAGTATCAGAGGGTCTGGAAACACCATATATTTT. Amino acid sequence: CASSIRGSGNTIYF.

This chain connects TRBV11-2 to TRBJ1-1; D not resolved. The CDR3 has 14 residues. V was shortened by 0 bases and J by 11 bases, with 16 bases between the two germline ends. CDR1 and CDR2 from the germline V gene are SGHAT and FQNNGV. CDR3 nucleotides: TGTGCCAGCAGCTTAGATTTCTTCGAAAAGGAGGCTTTCTTT. As protein: CASSLDFFEKEAFF.

The chain is built from TRBV19 and TRBJ2-7; 13 bases are shared with TRBD2. The CDR3 length is 16 residues. J lost 2 bases, V lost 4 bases, and 5 bases had no gene match. Looked up from germline, CDR1 is LNHDA and CDR2 is SQIVND (reference sequence). The CDR3: CASSTTSGGAPYEQYF. DNA for the CDR3: TGTGCCAGTAGTACAACTAGCGGGGGGGCCCCCTACGAGCAGTACTTC.

The rearrangement uses TRBV15 and TRBJ1-5; D might be TRBD1 (5 bases). Looked up from germline, CDR1 is LNHNV and CDR2 is YYDKDF (reference sequence). Trimming cost V 0 bases and J 6 bases, with 9 bases left between them. There are 14 residues in the CDR3. The CDR3 here is CATSRDYQGQPQHF. The CDR3, as DNA: TGTGCCACCAGCAGAGATTACCAGGGTCAGCCCCAGCATTTT.

In its sample, this clone was seen a few times. This sequence joins TRBV3-1 (or the pseudogene TRBV3-2) and TRBJ1-6; 8 bases map to TRBD1. With 1 base clipped from V and 6 bases from J, the junction kept 5 bases outside the gene matches. Germline V gene data show CDR1 as LGHDT and CDR2 as YNNKEL (reference sequence). There are 16 residues in the CDR3. CDR3 sequence: CASSQGGGQVNSPLHF. CDR3 DNA sequence: TGTGCCAGCAGCCAAGGGGGGGGACAGGTTAATTCACCCCTCCACTTT.

The chain couples TRBV12-3 or TRBV12-4 to TRBJ2-3, with TRBD1 as a possible D gene (5 bases). Trimming stripped 7 bases from V and 1 base from J, with 9 bases between. The CDR3 is made up of 13 amino acids. CDR3 sequence: CASTLQGTDTQYF. Written as DNA, the CDR3 is TGTGCCAGCACCCTACAGGGCACAGATACGCAGTATTTT.

The V and J genes are TRBV5-1 and TRBJ1-1; 7 positions match TRBD1. The CDR3 consists of 15 residues. CDR1 is SGHRS and CDR2 is YFSETQ in the germline V gene. V gave up 0 bases and J gave up 3 bases; unmatched junction bases: 5. CDR3 nucleotides: TGCGCCAGCAGCTTGGTTCAGGGGGAGGACACTGAAGCTTTCTTT. This sequence encodes CASSLVQGEDTEAFF.

The gene calls are TRBV6-5 and TRBJ1-1; 7 bases agree with TRBD1. CDR1 is MNHEY, CDR2 SVGAGI, per germline. This CDR3 region has 14 residues. V lost 0 bases to trimming and J lost 10 bases; unmatched junction nucleotides: 8. In nucleotides, the CDR3 is TGTGCCAGCAGTTACTCAGAACAGGGGCCTATAGCTTTCTTT. It yields the protein CASSYSEQGPIAFF.

This sequence joins TRBV2 and TRBJ2-1; maybe TRBD2 (5 bases). CDR3 length: 14 residues. Germline assignment: CDR1 SNHLY and CDR2 FYNNEI. The V end was cut by 4 bases, the J end by 1 base, with 8 bases between. The CDR3 DNA sequence: TGTGCCAGCAGTGTAGGACTGTCCTACAATGAGCAGTTCTTC. Translation: CASSVGLSYNEQFF.

This clone was recorded at least ten times. The chain employs TRBV2 and TRBJ2-7, with a tentative D call TRBD1 (5 bases). Trimming stripped 7 bases from V and 0 bases from J, with 13 bases between. CDR3 length: 14 residues. Germline V gene data show CDR1 as SNHLY and CDR2 as FYNNEI. CDR3 amino acids: CASMVEQDSYEQYF. The DNA of the CDR3 is TGTGCCAGCATGGTGGAACAGGACTCCTACGAGCAGTACTTC.

The CDR3 nucleotides read TGCGCCAGCAGTGAGTCGCGCTATGGCTACACCTTC. This encodes CASSESRYGYTF. The chain carries TRBV10-2 and TRBJ1-2; D is undetermined. This CDR3 spans 12 amino acids. Trimming removed 0 bases at V and 4 bases at J, with 3 bases between. Germline loops: CDR1 WSHSY, CDR2 SAAADI.

The V and J genes are TRBV11-2 and TRBJ1-2, with D possibly TRBD1 on 6 matching bases. Germline V CDR1 and CDR2: SGHAT, FQNNGV. Trimming took off 1 base at V and 8 bases at J, with 14 bases between the two ends. This CDR3 region has 14 residues. CDR3 region: CASSLGQDGGGYTF. The CDR3 DNA reads TGTGCCAGCAGCTTAGGACAAGATGGGGGCGGCTACACCTTC.

The V gene is TRBV9, the J gene TRBJ1-1; TRBD1 agrees at 9 bases. Germline V gives CDR1 SGDLS, CDR2 YYNGEE. The CDR3 totals 15 residues. The ends lost 4 bases at V and 5 bases at J; junction bases unmatched: 9. CDR3 region: CASSPEGQGGTEAFF. In nucleotides, the CDR3 is TGTGCCAGCAGCCCAGAGGGACAGGGCGGTACTGAAGCTTTCTTT.

The CDR3 DNA reads TGCGCCAGCAGCTTGGTATCGACAGGGGGCAACTATGGCTACACCTTC. Its protein is CASSLVSTGGNYGYTF. The rearrangement uses TRBV5-1 and TRBJ1-2, with 10 bases aligning to TRBD1. Germline CDR1 SGHRS, CDR2 YFSETQ. This CDR3 region has 16 residues. The ends lost 0 bases at V and 2 bases at J; junction bases unmatched: 4.